The sequence of this T cell receptor (beta chain) was determined in a study of identical twins (TCRdb year 2016). With regard to the full study: To test whether fetal clonotypes persist, this study deep-sequenced TCR alpha and beta repertoires from monozygotic twins, from unrelated adults of various ages, and from cord blood. To rule out contamination, the twin experiments were replicated at different times with different library preparation protocols.

This clonotype was picked up a small number of times. Its antigen has not been determined. The record has no base qualities; no much larger clone is one base away. The paper as a whole reports these results and caveats: Because the same donors could not be followed over many years, conclusions were based on cross-sectional statistical analysis. In beta out-of-frame sequences, excess twin sharing was weaker, because having fewer shared sequences lowered the signal-to-noise ratio. In monozygotic twins, recombination models systematically underestimated out-of-frame TCR alpha sharing, but the models matched the sharing seen between unrelated individuals. Abundant cord blood beta clonotypes carried fewer insertions; young adult naive repertoires showed a weaker similar trend, while memory repertoires showed none. Invariant T cells such as MAIT and iNKT could partly confound zero-insertion analyses, though diverse VJ usage argued against this for most clonotypes. Compared with coincidental sharing between unrelated individuals, out-of-frame TCR alpha sequences shared between twins had an excess of sequences with low generation probability.

Library preparation used 5' RACE. Sequencer: Illumina HiSeq 2000. A universal primer binding site was added through template switching, and the final cDNA carried a unique molecular identifier so that TCR cDNA molecules could be counted accurately. Specific primers in the conserved constant-segment region were used to synthesize first-strand cDNA for the TCR alpha and beta chains. To control for contamination, every cDNA library was double barcoded, receiving both a SMART-Mk sample barcode and Illumina barcodes. TruSeq adapter sequences and Illumina sample barcodes were added in two successive PCR steps. TCR alpha and beta cDNA libraries were sequenced on the Illumina HiSeq platform with custom primers. Concerning the study's data processing: Raw reads were processed with MiGEC to extract unique molecular identifiers, and MiXCR was used to determine CDR3 positions. For each individual, recombination models were inferred using an EM algorithm with the repgenHMM and IGoR tools. The analysis of shared clonotypes was done with the tcR package in R, with sharing normalized by the product of cloneset sizes. To study raw recombination without the effects of thymic and clonal selection, out-of-frame nonproductive sequences were analyzed. The public reads were reanalyzed by TCRdb: fastp trimming at Q25, MiXCR alignment, in-frame beta chains only. Rows matching on CDR3 protein sequence are summarized as one entry with the most common DNA and genes. TCRdb assigned the V and J calls; the authors' analysis was not used. For this sample the table gives under 400,000 distinct CDR3 sequences, of which around 9% were detected only once. Around 8.6% of the sample rests with the top ten.

Every donor in the study was a healthy Caucasian. The study also sequenced three unrelated non-twin adults: a male aged 18 to 29, a male aged 50 to 60 and a female aged 50 to 60. Miltenyi CD45RO+ enrichment and human naive T-cell isolation kits were used to isolate memory (CD45RO+) and naive T cells from PBMC. The sequence came from a woman aged 50 to 60 in good health. Sequenced input: naive T cells sorted from blood. Per the publication, the cell subset or site label means: cells isolated with a human naive T-cell isolation kit.

The nucleotides read TGTGCCAGCAGCTCGACAGGGGTTCTCTATGGCTACACCTTC. It specifies CASSSTGVLYGYTF. The chain is encoded by TRBV7-2 joined to TRBJ1-2, with 8 junctional bases fitting TRBD1. The CDR3 goes from the cysteine to the phenylalanine over 14 residues. The only DNA kept is the CDR3, 42 bases in frame from the first base. The germline V and J ends show losses of 4 bases and 4 bases respectively, and no gene match explains 5 bases of the junction. Taken from the germline V gene, the CDR1 and CDR2 loops are SGHTA and FQGNSA.